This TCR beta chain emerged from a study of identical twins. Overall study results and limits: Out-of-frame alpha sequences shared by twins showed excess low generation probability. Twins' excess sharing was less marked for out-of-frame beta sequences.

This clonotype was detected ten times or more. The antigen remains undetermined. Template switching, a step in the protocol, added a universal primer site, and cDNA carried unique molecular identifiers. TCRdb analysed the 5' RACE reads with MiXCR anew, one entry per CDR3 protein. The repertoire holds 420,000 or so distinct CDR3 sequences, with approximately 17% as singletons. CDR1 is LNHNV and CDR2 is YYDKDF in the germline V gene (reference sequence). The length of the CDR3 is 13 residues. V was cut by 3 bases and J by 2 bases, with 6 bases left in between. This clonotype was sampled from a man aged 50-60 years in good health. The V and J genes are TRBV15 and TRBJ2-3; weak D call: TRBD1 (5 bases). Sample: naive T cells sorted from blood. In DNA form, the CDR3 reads TGTGCCACCAGCAGGACAGCCACAGATACGCAGTATTTT. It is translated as CATSRTATDTQYF. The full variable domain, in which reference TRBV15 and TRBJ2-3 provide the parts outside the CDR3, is DAMVIQNPRYQVTQFGKPVTLSCSQTLNHNVMYWYQQKSSQAPKLLFHYYDKDFNNEADTPDNFQSRRPNTSFCFLDIRSPGLGDTAMYLCATSRTATDTQYFGPGTRLTVL.